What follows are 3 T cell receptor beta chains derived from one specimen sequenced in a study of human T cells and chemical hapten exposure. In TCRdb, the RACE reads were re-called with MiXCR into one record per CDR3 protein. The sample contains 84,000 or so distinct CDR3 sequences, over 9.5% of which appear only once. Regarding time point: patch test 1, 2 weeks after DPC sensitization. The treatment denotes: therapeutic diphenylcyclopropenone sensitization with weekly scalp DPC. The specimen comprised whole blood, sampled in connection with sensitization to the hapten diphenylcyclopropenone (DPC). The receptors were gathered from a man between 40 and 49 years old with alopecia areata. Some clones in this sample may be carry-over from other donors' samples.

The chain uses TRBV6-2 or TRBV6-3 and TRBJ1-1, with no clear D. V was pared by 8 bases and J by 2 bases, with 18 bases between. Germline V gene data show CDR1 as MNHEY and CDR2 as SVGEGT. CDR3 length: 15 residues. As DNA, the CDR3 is TGTGCCAGCCAGGTTTCGGTGGCAATCAACACTGAAGCTTTCTTT. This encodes CASQVSVAINTEAFF.

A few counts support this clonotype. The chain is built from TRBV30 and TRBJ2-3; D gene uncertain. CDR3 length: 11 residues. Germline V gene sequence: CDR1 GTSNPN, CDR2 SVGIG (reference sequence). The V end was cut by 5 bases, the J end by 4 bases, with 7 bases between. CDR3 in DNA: TGTGCCTGGTCCGAGGCAGATACGCAGTATTTT. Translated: CAWSEADTQYF. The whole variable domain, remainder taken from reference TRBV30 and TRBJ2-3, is SQTIHQWPATLVQPVGSPLSLECTVEGTSNPNLYWYRQAAGRGLQLLFYSVGIGQISSEVPQNLSASRPQDRQFILSSKKLLLSDSGFYLCAWSEADTQYFGPGTRLTVL.

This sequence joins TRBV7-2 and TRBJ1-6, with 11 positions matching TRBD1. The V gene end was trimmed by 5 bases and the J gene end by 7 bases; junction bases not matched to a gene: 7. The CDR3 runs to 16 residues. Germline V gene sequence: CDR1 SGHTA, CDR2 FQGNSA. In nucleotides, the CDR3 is TGTGCCAGCAGCAAAGGACAGGGGGCGGGAAATTCACCCCTCCACTTT. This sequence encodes CASSKGQGAGNSPLHF.